Detailed here is one TCR beta chain. The target antigen is unknown. This sample is drawn from a study of CD8 T cells in Susac syndrome. cDNA came from approximately 0.5 to 1 ug RNA primed by random hexamers. Amplification of the TCR beta CDR3 was carried out by immunoSEQ multiplex PCR, which spanned a total of 54 Vbeta and 13 Jbeta segments. MiXCR, run by TCRdb on the immunoSEQ multiplex PCR reads, gives a single entry per CDR3 protein. The sample lists 180,000 or so distinct CDR3 sequences, approximately 95% occurring once. From blood CD8+ and CD4+ T cells, TCR beta sequences were generated. Control patients had untreated stable or active relapsing-remitting multiple sclerosis by revised McDonald criteria. Study observations and caveats: TCR sequencing and HLA analysis covered a relatively small number of individuals.

The sequenced sample consisted of CD4+ T cells from PBMCs. The source is a human donor with multiple sclerosis.

The CDR3 is CSGGQPDSKTQYF. CDR3 DNA sequence: TGCAGCGGTGGACAGCCCGATTCTAAAACGCAGTATTTT. The V call is TRBV29-1, the J call TRBJ2-3; D is perhaps TRBD1 (6 bases). The germline V gene encodes CDR1 SQVTM and CDR2 ANQGSEA. V lost 7 bases to trimming and J lost 9 bases, with 20 bases between them. CDR3 size: 13 residues.